Listed below are T cell receptor beta chains from one sample, sequenced in a study of a mutant IDH1 vaccine in newly diagnosed glioma. The protocol was immunoSEQ multiplex PCR, while the TCRdb copy is restricted to in-frame clones and leaves out a portion. Of about 21,000 clones in the sample, approximately 86% are singletons; the top ten hold 5.4%. The material was PBMCs, obtained from a glioma patient treated with radiotherapy, temozolomide or both. These receptors were taken from a man aged 40-55 years with glioma. CDR3s include the opening cysteine and the closing phenylalanine or tryptophan. A D gene is named only where the DNA matches it firmly. Size is omitted from some rows. Given values are once, few, many or a class for expanded clones.

>TRBJ2-1|NA|NA|TRBV7-9
TGTGCCAGCAGCTTAAGACGGTTCAATGAGCAGTTCTTC
CASSLRRFNEQFF
>TRBJ1-1|few|NA|TRBV29-1
TGCAGCGTTGGTACAGGGCAAACTGAAGCTTTCTTT
CSVGTGQTEAFF
>TRBJ1-1|NA|NA|TRBV11-3
TGTGCCAGCAGCCGACGGAACCTGAACACTGAAGCTTTCTTT
CASSRRNLNTEAFF
>TRBJ2-5|NA|NA|TRBV27
TGTGCCAGCGGGGGATCCAGTACCGAAGAGACCCAGTACTTC
CASGGSSTEETQYF
>TRBJ1-2|NA|NA|TRBV10-3
TGTGCCATCAGTGAGCCCCGGGGAACGACTAACTATGGCTACACCTTC
CAISEPRGTTNYGYTF
>TRBJ1-5|once|NA|TRBV5-5
TGTGCCAGCAGCTTCAGATATAGCAATCAGCCCCAGCATTTT
CASSFRYSNQPQHF
>TRBJ1-4|NA|NA|TRBV13
TGTGCCAGCAGCTCTAAGAGTAATACTAATGAAAAACTGTTTTTT
CASSSKSNTNEKLFF
>TRBJ2-7|NA|TRBD2|TRBV6-1
TGTGCCAGCAGTGAAAGGATACCTAGCGGGACCTATCCCTACGAGCAGTACTTC
CASSERIPSGTYPYEQYF
>TRBJ1-1|NA|NA|TRBV28
TGTGCCAGCAGTATTGTAACTCAGACTGAAGCTTTCTTT
CASSIVTQTEAFF
>TRBJ1-1|NA|TRBD1|TRBV7-9
TGTGCCAGCAGCCTATGGACAGGGACGAACACTGAAGCTTTCTTT
CASSLWTGTNTEAFF
>TRBJ1-2|NA|NA|TRBV15
TGTGCCACCAGCAGGGACCTCGGACAGACTAACTATGGCTACACCTTC
CATSRDLGQTNYGYTF